The TCR beta chain described here comes from a study of shared clonotypes between healthy human individuals. Study at large: Per donor, CD8 memory used one plate, CD8 naive used two, CD4 memory used three and CD4 naive used three. Regarding the study as a whole: A limitation of the genetic and exposure-history diversity represented arose from few donors.

Concerning this clone itself: Its antigen is as yet unknown.

Cells designated naive CD8 were CD45RO-negative and were positively selected for CCR7, with terminally differentiated effector memory CD45RA+ cells excluded. Donors, without exception, were Caucasian adults residing in Nashville, Tennessee. Sequencing was performed with immunoSEQ multiplex PCR; in TCRdb, only in-frame clones are kept and a portion is missing. This sample carries about 2.1 million clones, 85% to 95% of them seen once, and the ten largest clones take under 2%. V dropped 8 bases and J dropped 5 bases, with 17 bases sitting between them. Germline CDR1 is SGHTS and CDR2 is YDEGEE. This CDR3 comprises 13 residues.

The V call is TRBV5-8, the J call TRBJ2-7, with D possibly called TRBD1 or TRBD2 (5 bases each). The specimen was naive CD8+ T cells from PBMCs. This sequence originates from a young man in good health. Some clones in this sample may be carry-over from other donors' samples. CDR3 sequence: CASPWGFLDEQYF. The CDR3 DNA reads as TGTGCCAGTCCTTGGGGGTTTTTGGACGAGCAGTACTTC. The full variable domain, its missing parts supplied by reference TRBV5-8 and TRBJ2-7, is EAGVTQSPTHLIKTRGQQATLRCSPISGHTSVYWYQQALGLGLQFLLWYDEGEERNRGNFPPRFSGRQFPNYSSELNVNALELEDSALYLCASPWGFLDEQYFGPGTRLTVT.